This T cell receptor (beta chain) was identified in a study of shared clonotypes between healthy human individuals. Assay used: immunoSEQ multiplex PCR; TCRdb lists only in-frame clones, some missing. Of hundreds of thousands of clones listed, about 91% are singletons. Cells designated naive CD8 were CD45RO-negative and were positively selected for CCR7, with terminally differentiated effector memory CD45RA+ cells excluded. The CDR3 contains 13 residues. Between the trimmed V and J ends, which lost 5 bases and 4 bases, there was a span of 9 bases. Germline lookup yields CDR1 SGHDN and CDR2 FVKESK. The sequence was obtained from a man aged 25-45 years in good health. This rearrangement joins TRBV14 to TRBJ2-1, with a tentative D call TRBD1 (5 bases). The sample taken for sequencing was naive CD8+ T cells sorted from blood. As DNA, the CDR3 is TGTGCCAGCAGCGTCAGGGAATACAATGAGCAGTTCTTC. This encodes CASSVREYNEQFF.